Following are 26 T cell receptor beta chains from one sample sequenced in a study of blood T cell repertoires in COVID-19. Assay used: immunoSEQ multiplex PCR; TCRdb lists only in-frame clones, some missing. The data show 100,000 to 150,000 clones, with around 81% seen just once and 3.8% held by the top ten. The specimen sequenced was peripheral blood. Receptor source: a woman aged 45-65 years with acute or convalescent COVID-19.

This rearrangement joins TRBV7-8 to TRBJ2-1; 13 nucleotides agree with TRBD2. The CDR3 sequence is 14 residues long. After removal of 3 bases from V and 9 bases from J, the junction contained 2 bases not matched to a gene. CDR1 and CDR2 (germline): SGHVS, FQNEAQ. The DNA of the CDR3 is TGTGCCAGCAGCTTTCGACTAGCGGGAGGTGAGCAGTTCTTC. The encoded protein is CASSFRLAGGEQFF. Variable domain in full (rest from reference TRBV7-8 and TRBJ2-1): GAGVSQSPRYKVAKRGQDVALRCDPISGHVSLFWYQQALGQGPEFLTYFQNEAQLDKSGLPSDRFFAERPEGSVSTLKIQRTQQEDSAVYLCASSFRLAGGEQFFGPGTRLTVL.

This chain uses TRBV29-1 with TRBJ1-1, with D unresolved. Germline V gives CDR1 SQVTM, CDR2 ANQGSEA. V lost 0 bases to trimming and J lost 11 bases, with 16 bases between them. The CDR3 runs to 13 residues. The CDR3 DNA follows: TGCAGCGTTGAAGATCGCGCTGCGAGGAGGGCTTTCTTT. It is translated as CSVEDRAARRAFF.

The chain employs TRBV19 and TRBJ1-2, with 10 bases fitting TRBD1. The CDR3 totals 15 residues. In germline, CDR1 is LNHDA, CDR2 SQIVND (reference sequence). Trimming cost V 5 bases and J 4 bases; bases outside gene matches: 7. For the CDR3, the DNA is TGTGCCAGTAGTTTTGGACAGGGGGGAGGCTATGGCTACACCTTC. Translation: CASSFGQGGGYGYTF.

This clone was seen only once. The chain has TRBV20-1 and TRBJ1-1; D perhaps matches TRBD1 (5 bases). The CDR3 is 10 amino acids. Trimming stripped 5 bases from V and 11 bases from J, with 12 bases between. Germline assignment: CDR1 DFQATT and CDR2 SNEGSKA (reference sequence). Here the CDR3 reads CSARQNGAFF. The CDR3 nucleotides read TGCAGTGCTCGACAGAATGGCGCTTTCTTT.

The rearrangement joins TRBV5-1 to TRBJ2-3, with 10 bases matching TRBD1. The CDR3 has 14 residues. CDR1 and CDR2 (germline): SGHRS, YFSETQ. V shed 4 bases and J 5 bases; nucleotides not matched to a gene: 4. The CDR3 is CASSPGQGIDTQYF. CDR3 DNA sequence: TGCGCCAGCAGCCCGGGACAGGGGATAGATACGCAGTATTTT.

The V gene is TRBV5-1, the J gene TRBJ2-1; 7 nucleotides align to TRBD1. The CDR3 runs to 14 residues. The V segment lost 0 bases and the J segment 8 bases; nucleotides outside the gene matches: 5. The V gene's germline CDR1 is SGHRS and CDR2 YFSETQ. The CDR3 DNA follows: TGCGCCAGCAGCTTGGTACAGGGGTACCATGAGCAGTTCTTC. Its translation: CASSLVQGYHEQFF.

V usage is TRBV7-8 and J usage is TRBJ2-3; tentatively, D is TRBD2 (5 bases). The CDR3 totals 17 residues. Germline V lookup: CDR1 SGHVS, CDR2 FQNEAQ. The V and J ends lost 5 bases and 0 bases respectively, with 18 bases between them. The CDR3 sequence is CASSRKLGLSSTDTQYF. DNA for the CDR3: TGTGCCAGCAGCCGAAAGCTCGGACTCTCTAGCACAGATACGCAGTATTTT.

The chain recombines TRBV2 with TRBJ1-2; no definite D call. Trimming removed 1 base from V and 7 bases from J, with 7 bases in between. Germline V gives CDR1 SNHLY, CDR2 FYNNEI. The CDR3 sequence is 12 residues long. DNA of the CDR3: TGTGCCAGCAGTGAAGAGAGGATTGGCTACACCTTC. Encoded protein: CASSEERIGYTF.

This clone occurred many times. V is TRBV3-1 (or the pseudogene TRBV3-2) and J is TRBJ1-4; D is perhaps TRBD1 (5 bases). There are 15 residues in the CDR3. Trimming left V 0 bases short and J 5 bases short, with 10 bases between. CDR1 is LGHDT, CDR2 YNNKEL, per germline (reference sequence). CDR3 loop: CASSQDGRDNEKLFF. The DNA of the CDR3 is TGTGCCAGCAGCCAAGACGGGAGGGACAATGAAAAACTGTTTTTT.

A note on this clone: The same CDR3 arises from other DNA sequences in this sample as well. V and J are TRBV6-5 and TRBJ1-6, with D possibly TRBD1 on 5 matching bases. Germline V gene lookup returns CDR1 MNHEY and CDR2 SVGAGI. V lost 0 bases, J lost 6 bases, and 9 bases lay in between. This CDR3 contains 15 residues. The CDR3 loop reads CASSYSIQGNSPLHF. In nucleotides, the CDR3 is TGTGCCAGCAGTTACTCGATTCAGGGTAATTCACCCCTCCACTTT.

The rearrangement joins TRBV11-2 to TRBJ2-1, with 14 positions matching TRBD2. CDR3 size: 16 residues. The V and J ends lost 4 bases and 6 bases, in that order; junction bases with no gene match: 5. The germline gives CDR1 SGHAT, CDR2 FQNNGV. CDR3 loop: CASSSGGLAGANEQFF. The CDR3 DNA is TGTGCCAGCAGCTCTGGGGGACTAGCGGGAGCCAATGAGCAGTTCTTC. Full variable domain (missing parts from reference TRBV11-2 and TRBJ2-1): EAGVAQSPRYKIIEKRQSVAFWCNPISGHATLYWYQQILGQGPKLLIQFQNNGVVDDSQLPKDRFSAERLKGVDSTLKIQPAKLEDSAVYLCASSSGGLAGANEQFFGPGTRLTVL.

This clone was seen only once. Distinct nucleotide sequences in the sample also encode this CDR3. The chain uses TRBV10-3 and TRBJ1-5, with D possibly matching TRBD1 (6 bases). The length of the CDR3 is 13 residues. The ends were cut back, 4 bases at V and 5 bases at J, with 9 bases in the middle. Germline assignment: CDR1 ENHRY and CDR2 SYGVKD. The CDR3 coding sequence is TGTGCCATCAGTGGACAGGTCGATCAGCCCCAGCATTTT. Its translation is CAISGQVDQPQHF.

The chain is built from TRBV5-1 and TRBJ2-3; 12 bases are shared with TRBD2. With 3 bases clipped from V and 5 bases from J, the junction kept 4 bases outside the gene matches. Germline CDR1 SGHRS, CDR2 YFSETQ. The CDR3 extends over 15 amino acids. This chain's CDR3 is CASSSSGGVIDTQYF. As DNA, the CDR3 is TGCGCCAGCAGCTCTAGCGGGGGGGTCATAGATACGCAGTATTTT.

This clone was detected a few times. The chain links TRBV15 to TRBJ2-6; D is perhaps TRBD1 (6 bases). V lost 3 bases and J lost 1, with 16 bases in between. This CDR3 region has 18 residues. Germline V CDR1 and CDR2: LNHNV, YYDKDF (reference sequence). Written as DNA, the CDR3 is TGTGCCACCAGCAGCCCTCAACAGGGTCGGTCTGGGGCCAACGTCCTGACTTTC. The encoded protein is CATSSPQQGRSGANVLTF.

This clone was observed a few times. Here the CDR3 reads CASSEVRRQGSGNTIYF. Here the CDR3 DNA reads TGTGCCAGCAGTGAAGTGCGTCGGCAGGGGTCTGGAAACACCATATATTTT. The V and J genes are TRBV6-1 and TRBJ1-3, with D possibly matching TRBD1 (6 bases). Per germline, CDR1 MNHNS and CDR2 SASEGT. The CDR3 is 17 residues long. V was clipped by 1 base and J by 1 base, with 14 bases between them.

The CDR3 region is CASSYDVGGEQYF. CDR3 bases: TGTGCCAGCAGTTACGACGTGGGGGGCGAGCAGTACTTC. V is TRBV6-5 and J is TRBJ2-7; possibly TRBD2 for D (6 bases). The CDR3 is 13 residues long. V shed 2 bases and J shed 6 bases, with 11 bases lying between them. Per germline, CDR1 MNHEY and CDR2 SVGAGI.

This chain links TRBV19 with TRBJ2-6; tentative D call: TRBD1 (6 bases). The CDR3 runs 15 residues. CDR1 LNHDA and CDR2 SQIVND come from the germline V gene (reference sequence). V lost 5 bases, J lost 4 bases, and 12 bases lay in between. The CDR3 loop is CASSDWDTGANVLTF. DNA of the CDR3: TGTGCCAGTAGTGATTGGGACACAGGGGCCAACGTCCTGACTTTC.

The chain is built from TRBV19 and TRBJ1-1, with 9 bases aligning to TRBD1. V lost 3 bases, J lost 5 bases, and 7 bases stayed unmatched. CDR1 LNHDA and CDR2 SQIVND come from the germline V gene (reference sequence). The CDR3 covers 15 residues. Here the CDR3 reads CASSIIGTGWTEAFF. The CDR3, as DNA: TGTGCCAGTAGTATTATCGGGACAGGGTGGACTGAAGCTTTCTTT.

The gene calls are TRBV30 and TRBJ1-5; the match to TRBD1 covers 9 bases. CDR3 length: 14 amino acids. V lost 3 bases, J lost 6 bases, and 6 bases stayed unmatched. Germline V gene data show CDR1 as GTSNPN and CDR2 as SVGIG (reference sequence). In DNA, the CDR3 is TGTGCCTGGAGGCGAGGACAGGGGAGTCAGCCCCAGCATTTT. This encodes CAWRRGQGSQPQHF.

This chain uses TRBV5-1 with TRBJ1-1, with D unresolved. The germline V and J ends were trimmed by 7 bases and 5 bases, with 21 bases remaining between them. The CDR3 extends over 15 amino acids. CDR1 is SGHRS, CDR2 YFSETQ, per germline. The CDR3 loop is CASGPSPDSGTEAFF. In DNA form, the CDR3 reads TGCGCCAGCGGCCCCTCACCCGACTCGGGGACTGAAGCTTTCTTT.

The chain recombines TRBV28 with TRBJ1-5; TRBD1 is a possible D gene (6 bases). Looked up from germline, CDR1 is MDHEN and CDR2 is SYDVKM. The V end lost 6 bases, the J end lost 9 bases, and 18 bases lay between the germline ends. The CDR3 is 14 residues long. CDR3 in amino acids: CASRTDSGVWPQHF. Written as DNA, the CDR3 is TGTGCCAGCAGAACGGACAGTGGGGTATGGCCCCAGCATTTT.

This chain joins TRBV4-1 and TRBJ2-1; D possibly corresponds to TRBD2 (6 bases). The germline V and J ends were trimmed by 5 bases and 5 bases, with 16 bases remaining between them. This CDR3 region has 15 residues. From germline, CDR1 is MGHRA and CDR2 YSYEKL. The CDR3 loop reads CASSSFGGLDNEQFF. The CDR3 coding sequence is TGCGCCAGCAGCTCCTTTGGGGGACTGGACAATGAGCAGTTCTTC.

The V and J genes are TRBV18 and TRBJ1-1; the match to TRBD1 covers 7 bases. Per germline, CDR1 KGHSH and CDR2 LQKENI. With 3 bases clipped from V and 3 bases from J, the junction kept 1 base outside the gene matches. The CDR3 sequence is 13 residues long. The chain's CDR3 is CASSPTGDTEAFF. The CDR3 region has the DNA TGTGCCAGCTCACCCACAGGGGACACTGAAGCTTTCTTT.

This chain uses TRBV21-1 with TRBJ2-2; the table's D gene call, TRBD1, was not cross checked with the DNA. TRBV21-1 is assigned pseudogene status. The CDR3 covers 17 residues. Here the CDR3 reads CASSKARGGWGTGELFF. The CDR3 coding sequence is TGTGCCAGCAGCAAAGCGAGAGGGGGTTGGGGCACCGGGGAGCTGTTTTTT.

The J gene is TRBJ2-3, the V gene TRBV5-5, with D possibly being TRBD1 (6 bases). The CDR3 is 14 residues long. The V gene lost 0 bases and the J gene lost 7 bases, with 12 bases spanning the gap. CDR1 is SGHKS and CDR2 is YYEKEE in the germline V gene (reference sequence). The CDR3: CASSLGQGTHTQYF. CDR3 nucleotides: TGTGCCAGCAGCTTGGGCCAGGGGACCCATACGCAGTATTTT.

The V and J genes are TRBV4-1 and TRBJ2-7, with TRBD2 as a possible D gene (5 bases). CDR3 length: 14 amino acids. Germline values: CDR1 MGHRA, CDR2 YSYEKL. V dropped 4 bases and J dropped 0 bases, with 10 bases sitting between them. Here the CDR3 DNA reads TGCGCCAGCAGCCGGACTTTCCCCTCCTACGAGCAGTACTTC. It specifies CASSRTFPSYEQYF.